This entry concerns a single T cell receptor (beta chain). Original processing notes: Estimates of nucleated cell counts were drawn from the amplification of reference gene primers. The data were produced by immunoSEQ multiplex PCR, yet TCRdb's version contains in-frame clones alone and is incomplete. The DNA was the basis for D and trimming; V, J and clone size are from that table. The sample lists 250,000 or so clones, roughly 87% occurring once. This CDR3 spans 12 amino acids. The junction had 6 bases not matched to a gene; V was cut back by 9 bases and J by 4 bases. The germline V gene has CDR1 SNHLY and CDR2 FYNNEI. The sample originates from a study of blood T cell repertoires in COVID-19. Overall study: The United States, Italy and Spain were the sources of the acute and convalescent COVID-19 samples. From T cells, B-cell-depleted T cells, or PBMCs came the material, which was cDNA or gDNA.

The sequence was collected from a woman in her 40s who had recovered from COVID-19. This rearrangement joins TRBV2 to TRBJ2-7, with 7 bases lining up with TRBD2. The sample consisted of peripheral blood. CDR3 DNA sequence: TGTGCCAGTACGCGGGAGAGATACGAGCAGTACGTC. Translation: CASTRERYEQYV.